These T cell receptor beta chains were read from a single sample in a study of spatial heterogeneity in lung cancer. TCRdb called the 5' RACE reads again in MiXCR, with one record for every CDR3 protein. The table shows more than 95,000 distinct CDR3 sequences, with 10% to 15% occurring only once. The specimen was PBMCs, collected at follow-up. Source of these receptors: a male donor with early-stage non-small cell lung cancer. Both conserved end residues are trimmed from each CDR3.

CDR3 protein,V gene
ASSETGISTDTQY,TRBV5-1
AWSAPSYGGELF,TRBV30
ASSSLQGGSEAF,TRBV5-1
ASSSTSGGLYEQY,TRBV12-3/TRBV12-4
AISESGTDTQY,TRBV10-3
ASSPPGSQALPYEQY,TRBV18
ATRSGTSGGTNEQF,TRBV24-1
ASSPPWVSSYNEQF,TRBV27
ASSLYGTGDSPLH,TRBV12-3/TRBV12-4
ATGGTALYEQY,TRBV24-1
ASTTGAEWDTIY,TRBV6-2/TRBV6-3
SVVPTTGATYGYT,TRBV29-1
ASSPRPRVDGTEAF,TRBV18
ASSSLGQGLGYT,TRBV18
ASSVQGQRNTGELF,TRBV9
SVEDRATAGNTIY,TRBV29-1
ASTSGVVFGEQF,TRBV2
ASRVTGDEKLF,TRBV27
ASSYSMTGSYEAF,TRBV6-5
ASSSGQGRNTGELF,TRBV5-1
ASSSRDGRSNTEAF,TRBV11-2
SASREYNEQF,TRBV20-1
ASSSRTGIQPQH,TRBV27
ASSLEGNEQF,TRBV11-1
ATSRRTPGNQPQH,TRBV15
ASWASSGNYGYT,TRBV27
ASSVDSGGTDYGYT,TRBV7-2
ASSLNGYT,TRBV6-6
AISHATGELF,TRBV10-3
ASSGPGTGHSNQPQH,TRBV12-3/TRBV12-4
AISESSGNTIY,TRBV10-3
ASSQGADVLSSPLH,TRBV4-3
ASSQGRRLDTIY,TRBV3-1
ASRPSGQGKSGANVLT,TRBV28
ASSFIAAGSYEQY,TRBV27
ASSFLGDRNYGYT,TRBV28
ASSPHKTSRGAQY,TRBV28
ASSLLRTAAYEQY,TRBV28
ASSQAGTANEKLF,TRBV4-1
ASSLVARQVQETQY,TRBV11-2
ASSAGTGPSNQPQH,TRBV5-6
ASSQVDGYEQY,TRBV3-1
ASSGRLAGPSDTQY,TRBV9
ASSQDLVAGGNVQF,TRBV3-1
ASSYAGKHSPLH,TRBV12-3/TRBV12-4
ASSAGRAGNEKLF,TRBV5-6
SAGTSNTDTQY,TRBV29-1
ASSRIQNTEAF,TRBV6-6
ASSQTGLDYEQY,TRBV25-1
ASSSLNTGELF,TRBV11-2
ASSLVGGQTYEQY,TRBV7-9
ASSSQGGPNQPQH,TRBV5-1
ASGYGQGAF,TRBV12-5
ASSLAGIPGELF,TRBV7-9
SASKGQPNEKLF,TRBV20-1
ASSLVGQVNSPQH,TRBV7-2
SAVEGGPNTEAF,TRBV20-1
ASKKGLAGGAGELF,TRBV7-2
SVSGLQETQY,TRBV29-1
ASSQGRWTSYEQY,TRBV4-3